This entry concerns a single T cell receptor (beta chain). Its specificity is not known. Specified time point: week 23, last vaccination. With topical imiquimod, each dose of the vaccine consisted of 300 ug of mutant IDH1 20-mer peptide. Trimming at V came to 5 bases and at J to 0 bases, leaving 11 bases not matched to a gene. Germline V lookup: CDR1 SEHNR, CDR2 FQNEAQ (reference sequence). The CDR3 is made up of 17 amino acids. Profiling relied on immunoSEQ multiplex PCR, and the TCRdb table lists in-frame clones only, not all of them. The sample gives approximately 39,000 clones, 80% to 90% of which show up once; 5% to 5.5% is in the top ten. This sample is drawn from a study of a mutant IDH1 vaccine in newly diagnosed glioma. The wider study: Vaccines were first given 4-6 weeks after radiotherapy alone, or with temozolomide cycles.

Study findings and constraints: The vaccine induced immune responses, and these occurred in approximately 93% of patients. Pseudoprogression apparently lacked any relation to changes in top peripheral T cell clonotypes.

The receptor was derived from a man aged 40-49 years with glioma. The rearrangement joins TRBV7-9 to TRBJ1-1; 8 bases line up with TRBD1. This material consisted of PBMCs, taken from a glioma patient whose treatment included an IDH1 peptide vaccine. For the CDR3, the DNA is TGTGCCAGCAGCGCAGACAGGGGTCGACCCCTGAACACTGAAGCTTTCTTT. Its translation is CASSADRGRPLNTEAFF. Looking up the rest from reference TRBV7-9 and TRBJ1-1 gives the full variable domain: DTGVSQNPRHKITKRGQNVTFRCDPISEHNRLYWYRQTLGQGPEFLTYFQNEAQLEKSRLLSDRFSAERPKGSFSTLEIQRTEQGDSAMYLCASSADRGRPLNTEAFFGQGTRLTVV.